These 3 T cell receptor beta chains were sequenced from one sample in a study of shared clonotypes between healthy human individuals. Clones were sequenced by immunoSEQ multiplex PCR, and TCRdb holds only the in-frame ones, with some missing. Altogether 2,100,000 or so clones are present, approximately 94% being singletons, with the ten largest covering 0.1% to 0.15%. What was sequenced was naive CD4+ T cells sorted from blood. Described subset: CD45RA+ positively selected. These receptors were obtained from a man aged 18 to 30 in good health.

The gene calls are TRBV4-3 and TRBJ2-7; the match to TRBD1 covers 7 bases. The ends lost 0 bases at V and 2 bases at J; junction bases unmatched: 10. The CDR3 runs to 17 residues. CDR1 is LGHNA and CDR2 is YSLEER in the germline V gene. In DNA form, the CDR3 reads TGCGCCAGCAGCCAAGACCCTATTAGACAGGGCCCCTACGAGCAGTACTTC. Its protein product is CASSQDPIRQGPYEQYF.

Turning to this clone: Other DNA sequences in the same sample also yield this CDR3. The V and J genes are TRBV5-4 and TRBJ2-7, with 7 bases lining up with TRBD2. The germline V gene encodes CDR1 SGHNT and CDR2 YYREEE (reference sequence). J gave up 3 bases and V 0 bases, and 6 bases lay outside the gene matches. This CDR3 region has 15 residues. The CDR3 loop is CASSLGPGGSYEQYF. CDR3 DNA sequence: TGTGCCAGCAGCTTGGGCCCCGGCGGGAGCTACGAGCAGTACTTC. The variable domain in full, completed from reference TRBV5-4 and TRBJ2-7, reads ETGVTQSPTHLIKTRGQQVTLRCSSQSGHNTVSWYQQALGQGPQFIFQYYREEENGRGNFPPRFSGLQFPNYSSELNVNALELDDSALYLCASSLGPGGSYEQYFGPGTRLTVT.

The chain uses TRBV29-1 and TRBJ2-3; D might be TRBD1 (5 bases). The CDR3 runs to 13 residues. Looked up from germline, CDR1 is SQVTM and CDR2 is ANQGSEA. Trimming took off 4 bases at V and 2 bases at J, with 10 bases between the two ends. The CDR3 bases are TGCAGCGTTGGGGGCCAGCACACAGATACGCAGTATTTT. This gives the protein CSVGGQHTDTQYF.